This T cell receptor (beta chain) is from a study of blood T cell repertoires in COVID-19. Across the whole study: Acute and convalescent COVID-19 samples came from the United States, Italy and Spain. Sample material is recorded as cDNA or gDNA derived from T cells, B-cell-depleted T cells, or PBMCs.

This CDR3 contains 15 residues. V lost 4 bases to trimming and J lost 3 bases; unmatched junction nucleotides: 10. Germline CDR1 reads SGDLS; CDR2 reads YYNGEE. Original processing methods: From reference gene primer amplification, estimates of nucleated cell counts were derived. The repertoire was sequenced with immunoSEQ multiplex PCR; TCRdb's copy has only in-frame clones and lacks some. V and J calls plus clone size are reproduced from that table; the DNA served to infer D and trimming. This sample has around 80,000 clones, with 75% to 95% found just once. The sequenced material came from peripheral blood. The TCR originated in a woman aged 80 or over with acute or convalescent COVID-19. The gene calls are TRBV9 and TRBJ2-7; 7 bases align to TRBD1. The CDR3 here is CASSPRPQGSYEQYF. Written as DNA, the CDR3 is TGTGCCAGCAGCCCCCGGCCACAGGGGAGCTACGAGCAGTACTTC. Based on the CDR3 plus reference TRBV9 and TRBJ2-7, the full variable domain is DSGVTQTPKHLITATGQRVTLRCSPRSGDLSVYWYQQSLDQGLQFLIQYYNGEERAKGNILERFSAQQFPDLHSELNLSSLELGDSALYFCASSPRPQGSYEQYFGPGTRLTVT.